This T cell receptor (beta chain) stems from a study of blood T cell repertoires in COVID-19. Study in general: Collection of acute and convalescent COVID-19 samples took place in the United States, Italy and Spain.

Germline CDR1 is SGHAT and CDR2 is FQNNGV. The CDR3 runs to 14 residues. Trimming removed 6 bases at V and 2 bases at J, with 11 bases between. The table came from immunoSEQ multiplex PCR; TCRdb's copy has only in-frame clones and leaves some out. Found here are approximately 230,000 clones, 85% to 90% of them singletons; the top ten hold under 1.5%. The sequence was obtained from a man of 80 years or more with acute or convalescent COVID-19. Sequenced input: peripheral blood. The chain joins TRBV11-2 to TRBJ1-3, with D perhaps TRBD1 (5 bases). The chain's CDR3 is CASRGWGAGNTIYF. CDR3 bases: TGTGCCAGCAGAGGATGGGGGGCTGGAAACACCATATATTTT. Full variable domain (outside the CDR3, taken from reference TRBV11-2 and TRBJ1-3): EAGVAQSPRYKIIEKRQSVAFWCNPISGHATLYWYQQILGQGPKLLIQFQNNGVVDDSQLPKDRFSAERLKGVDSTLKIQPAKLEDSAVYLCASRGWGAGNTIYFGEGSWLTVV.